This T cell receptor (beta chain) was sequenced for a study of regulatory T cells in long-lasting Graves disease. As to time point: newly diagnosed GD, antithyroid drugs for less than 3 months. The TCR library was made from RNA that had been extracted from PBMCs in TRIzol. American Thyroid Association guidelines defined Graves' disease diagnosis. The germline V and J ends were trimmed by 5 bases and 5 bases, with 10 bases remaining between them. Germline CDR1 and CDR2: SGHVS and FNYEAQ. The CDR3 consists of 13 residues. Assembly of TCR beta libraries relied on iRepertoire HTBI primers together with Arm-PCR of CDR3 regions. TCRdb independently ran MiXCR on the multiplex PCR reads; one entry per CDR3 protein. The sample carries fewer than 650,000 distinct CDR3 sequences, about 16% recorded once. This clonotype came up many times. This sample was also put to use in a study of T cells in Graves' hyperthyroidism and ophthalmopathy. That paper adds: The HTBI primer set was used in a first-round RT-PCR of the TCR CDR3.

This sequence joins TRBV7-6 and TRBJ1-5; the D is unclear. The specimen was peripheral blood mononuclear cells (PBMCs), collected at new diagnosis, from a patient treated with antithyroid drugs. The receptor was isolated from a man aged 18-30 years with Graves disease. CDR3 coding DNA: TGTGCCAGCAGCGGCGACGACTATCAGCCCCAGCATTTT. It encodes CASSGDDYQPQHF.